These 21 T cell receptor beta chains were sequenced from one sample in a study of blood T cell repertoires in COVID-19. The data were produced by immunoSEQ multiplex PCR, yet TCRdb's version contains in-frame clones alone and is incomplete. The sample gives approximately 24,000 clones, 89% of which show up once; roughly 28% is in the top ten. Sequencing was carried out using peripheral blood. The origin of the receptors is an older woman with active COVID-19.

The chain employs TRBV6-2 or TRBV6-3 and TRBJ2-6, with unresolved D. Trimming left V 5 bases short and J 0 bases short, with 23 bases between. Germline CDR1 and CDR2: MNHEY and SVGEGT. This CDR3 region has 20 residues. CDR3 coding DNA: TGTGCCAGCAGTATCCTAAATGAGGCACTCCCTCTCTCTGGGGCCAACGTCCTGACTTTC. As protein: CASSILNEALPLSGANVLTF.

In this sample, this clone turned up once. This sequence joins TRBV11-2 and TRBJ2-3, with D tentatively TRBD2 (6 bases). Germline-derived CDR1 and CDR2 are SGHAT and FQNNGV. This CDR3 region has 15 residues. Trimming removed 2 bases at V and 0 bases at J, with 9 bases between. The CDR3 region is CASSLRGTSTDTQYF. In DNA, the CDR3 is TGTGCCAGCAGCTTACGCGGGACTAGCACAGATACGCAGTATTTT.

V is TRBV27 and J is TRBJ1-1, with D possibly TRBD1 on 5 matching bases. Germline V gene data show CDR1 as MNHEY and CDR2 as SMNVEV (reference sequence). This CDR3 contains 15 residues. Trimming took off 2 bases at V and 5 bases at J, with 15 bases between the two ends. CDR3 in DNA: TGTGCCAGCAGTTTAACGTGGGGAAGGGGTACTGAAGCTTTCTTT. Amino acid sequence: CASSLTWGRGTEAFF.

The chain is built from TRBV2 and TRBJ2-1, with 8 bases lining up with TRBD1. With 10 bases clipped from V and 9 bases from J, the junction kept 14 bases outside the gene matches. The CDR3 covers 14 residues. The germline V gene encodes CDR1 SNHLY and CDR2 FYNNEI. The CDR3 here is CATGDYDRGSEQFF. The CDR3 nucleotides read TGTGCCACCGGGGATTATGACAGGGGTAGTGAGCAGTTCTTC.

The V gene is TRBV5-1, the J gene TRBJ2-5; TRBD1 aligns across 10 bases. Per germline, CDR1 SGHRS and CDR2 YFSETQ. This CDR3 region has 15 residues. The V segment lost 0 bases and the J segment 4 bases; nucleotides outside the gene matches: 3. The DNA of the CDR3 is TGCGCCAGCAGCTTGGCGGGACAGGGGATAGAGACCCAGTACTTC. Translating it yields CASSLAGQGIETQYF.

This clone was seen only once. The rearrangement joins TRBV7-8 to TRBJ1-5; 8 bases align to TRBD1. V dropped 5 bases and J dropped 5; count of bases not matched to a gene: 11. This CDR3 comprises 16 residues. CDR1 SGHVS and CDR2 FQNEAQ come from the germline V gene. CDR3 DNA sequence: TGTGCCAGCAGCCTATACAACGGACAGGGATATCAGCCCCAGCATTTT. This gives the protein CASSLYNGQGYQPQHF.

The chain employs TRBV4-1 and TRBJ2-7, with 7 bases identical to TRBD1. The ends lost 0 bases at V and 3 bases at J; junction bases unmatched: 8. This CDR3 comprises 16 residues. Germline V gene sequence: CDR1 MGHRA, CDR2 YSYEKL. The CDR3 nucleotides are TGCGCCAGCAGCCAAGATCGAAGGACAGGCTTCTACGAGCAGTACTTC. It yields the protein CASSQDRRTGFYEQYF.

J is TRBJ2-7 and V is TRBV7-6; the match to TRBD2 covers 7 bases. Germline CDR1 reads SGHVS; CDR2 reads FNYEAQ. This CDR3 has 14 amino acids. J lost 4 bases, V lost 5 bases, and 8 bases had no gene match. CDR3 loop: CASSPREEAYEQYF. The CDR3 DNA reads as TGTGCCAGCAGCCCACGGGAGGAGGCTTACGAGCAGTACTTC. The full variable domain, completed using reference TRBV7-6 and TRBJ2-7, is GAGVSQSPRYKVTKRGQDVALRCDPISGHVSLYWYRQALGQGPEFLTYFNYEAQQDKSGLPNDRFSAERPEGSISTLTIQRTEQRDSAMYRCASSPREEAYEQYFGPGTRLTVT.

The chain couples TRBV19 to TRBJ1-2, with 9 bases lining up with TRBD1. CDR1 is LNHDA, CDR2 SQIVND, per germline (reference sequence). The CDR3 sequence is 13 residues long. V was clipped by 4 bases and J by 7 bases; unmatched bases: 4. CDR3 in DNA: TGTGCCAGTAGTACCGGGACAGGGTTTGGCTACACCTTC. Translated, it gives CASSTGTGFGYTF.

The chain recombines TRBV19 with TRBJ1-4; 7 bases are shared with TRBD1. Germline V gene data show CDR1 as LNHDA and CDR2 as SQIVND (reference sequence). Trimming removed 6 bases from V and 8 bases from J; junction bases left unmatched: 9. The CDR3 has 14 residues. This CDR3 is CASSSDRVEEKLFF. Written as DNA, the CDR3 is TGTGCCAGTAGCTCCGACAGGGTGGAGGAAAAACTGTTTTTT.

In its sample, this clone was seen once. The V call is TRBV18, the J call TRBJ1-5; TRBD1 matches 9 bases. Germline V lookup: CDR1 KGHSH, CDR2 LQKENI. The J segment lost 4 bases and the V segment lost 8 bases, leaving 3 bases of the junction unmatched. This CDR3 spans 13 amino acids. The CDR3 here is CASGQGLNQPQHF. CDR3 coding DNA: TGTGCCAGCGGACAGGGGTTAAATCAGCCCCAGCATTTT.

This chain joins TRBV3-1 (or the pseudogene TRBV3-2) and TRBJ2-7; D unresolved. CDR3 length: 15 amino acids. V was cut by 0 bases and J by 7 bases, with 16 bases left in between. CDR1 and CDR2 (germline): LGHDT, YNNKEL (reference sequence). The CDR3: CASSQDSAGHREQYF. The CDR3 DNA follows: TGTGCCAGCAGCCAAGATTCAGCAGGCCACAGAGAGCAGTACTTC.

The gene calls are TRBV12-2 and TRBJ2-2; the table's TRBD2 call for D was not verified on the DNA. TRBV12-2 is deemed a pseudogene. This CDR3 is 15 amino acids long. Written as DNA, the CDR3 is TGTGCAAGTCGCTTAGCTGGACTAGAAACCGGGGAGCTGTTTTTT. Translating gives CASRLAGLETGELFF.

The J gene is TRBJ1-2, the V gene TRBV4-3; 8 nucleotides line up with TRBD1. V shed 0 bases, J shed 6 bases, and the junction held 12 bases outside the gene matches. Germline V gene sequence: CDR1 LGHNA, CDR2 YSLEER. The CDR3 runs 17 residues. CDR3: CASSQELTPRTGNGYTF. DNA of the CDR3: TGCGCCAGCAGCCAAGAGCTCACCCCGAGGACAGGGAATGGCTACACCTTC.

The chain recombines TRBV6-4 with TRBJ1-1, with a possible D match to TRBD1 (6 bases). Germline V gene sequence: CDR1 MRHNA, CDR2 SNTAGT. The CDR3 runs 13 residues. V was trimmed by 4 bases and J by 1 base, leaving 7 bases between them. The CDR3 region has the DNA TGTGCCAGCAGTGCGACAGGGAACACTGAAGCTTTCTTT. Encoded protein: CASSATGNTEAFF.

The chain joins TRBV7-2 to TRBJ2-1; D is possibly TRBD1 (6 bases). The V gene lost 1 base and the J gene lost 2 bases, with 9 bases spanning the gap. CDR1 is SGHTA, CDR2 FQGNSA, per germline. This CDR3 has 15 amino acids. The CDR3 DNA sequence: TGTGCCAGCAGCTTAGGGGACACTACCTACAATGAGCAGTTCTTC. Protein product: CASSLGDTTYNEQFF.

V usage is TRBV11-3 and J usage is TRBJ2-2, with a tentative D call TRBD1 (6 bases). In germline, CDR1 is SGHNT, CDR2 YENEEA. The CDR3 runs to 14 residues. Between the trimmed V and J ends, which lost 2 bases and 4 bases, there was a span of 8 bases. This CDR3 is CASSLRGTTGELFF. CDR3 DNA sequence: TGTGCCAGCAGCTTAAGGGGGACCACCGGGGAGCTGTTTTTT.

V gene TRBV12-3 or TRBV12-4 combines with J gene TRBJ1-5, with D tentatively TRBD1 (6 bases). V was shortened by 2 bases and J by 6 bases, with 8 bases between the two germline ends. The CDR3 runs to 13 residues. CDR3 sequence: CASSLTDSQPQHF. CDR3 nucleotide sequence: TGTGCCAGCAGTTTAACGGACAGTCAGCCCCAGCATTTT.

On this clone itself: A read error may produce the germline difference seen at one junction end. The chain employs TRBV2 and TRBJ1-2, with 7 nucleotides matching TRBD1. Germline V gene data show CDR1 as SNHLY and CDR2 as FYNNEI. The CDR3 runs 12 residues. CDR3 sequence reads: CASGEGAGGYTF. DNA of the CDR3: TGTGCCAGCGGTGAGGGGGCTGGTGGCTACACCTTC.

This rearrangement joins TRBV5-8 to TRBJ2-1; 12 nucleotides match TRBD2. The germline gives CDR1 SGHTS, CDR2 YDEGEE. The V and J ends lost 2 bases and 0 bases, in that order; junction bases with no gene match: 9. The CDR3 extends over 19 amino acids. The CDR3 DNA sequence: TGTGCCAGCAGCTTCGGGTGGCTAGCGGGGGGGAGCTCCTACAATGAGCAGTTCTTC. It is translated as CASSFGWLAGGSSYNEQFF.

The genes are TRBV11-1 and TRBJ1-2; 12 positions match TRBD1. V shed 5 bases, J shed 4 bases, and the junction held 8 bases outside the gene matches. CDR3 length equals 16 residues. Germline CDR1 reads SGHAT; CDR2 reads FQDESV (reference sequence). The CDR3 sequence: CASSPRGTGGSYGYTF. Written as DNA, the CDR3 is TGTGCCAGCAGCCCGAGGGGGACAGGGGGCTCCTATGGCTACACCTTC.